A single sample gave rise to the 13 T cell receptor beta chains below, sequenced in a study of blood T cell dynamics during melanoma immunotherapy. As for time point: pre-treatment baseline. Sequenced by immunoSEQ multiplex PCR; TCRdb stores in-frame clones only, minus some. The sample records about 8,500 clones, over 65% being singletons. The sample was blood, taken from a patient treated with checkpoint blockade. These TCRs come from a human donor with melanoma.

The chain joins TRBV21-1 to TRBJ1-5. TRBV21-1 is given as a pseudogene. This CDR3 spans 14 amino acids. The CDR3 loop reads CASSKQGVNQPQHF. The CDR3 DNA follows: TGTGCCAGCAGCAAACAGGGAGTCAATCAGCCCCAGCATTTT.

J is TRBJ2-3 and V is TRBV7-2; D ambiguous. There are 14 residues in the CDR3. Trimming removed 5 bases at V and 0 bases at J, with 9 bases between. Germline CDR1 SGHTA, CDR2 FQGNSA. The CDR3 here is CASSRQVSTDTQYF. The CDR3 DNA is TGTGCCAGCAGCCGACAAGTTAGCACAGATACGCAGTATTTT.

The chain links TRBV5-1 to TRBJ2-1, with 12 bases fitting TRBD2. The CDR3 is made up of 17 amino acids. After removal of 0 bases from V and 4 bases from J, the junction contained 5 bases not matched to a gene. Germline loops: CDR1 SGHRS, CDR2 YFSETQ. CDR3: CASSLGLAGAKYNEQFF. Here the CDR3 DNA reads TGCGCCAGCAGCTTGGGACTAGCGGGGGCCAAATACAATGAGCAGTTCTTC.

This clone occurred a few times. This chain uses TRBV7-6 with TRBJ1-6; perhaps TRBD1 as D (5 bases). The germline V gene has CDR1 SGHVS and CDR2 FNYEAQ. The CDR3 extends over 15 amino acids. V was cut by 5 bases and J by 9 bases, with 17 bases left in between. As DNA, the CDR3 is TGTGCCAGCAGCCCCTTAGGGACTGGCATTTCACCCCTCCACTTT. This gives the protein CASSPLGTGISPLHF.

The rearrangement links TRBV28 to TRBJ2-7, with 9 bases aligning to TRBD1. Germline CDR1 and CDR2: MDHEN and SYDVKM. The CDR3 consists of 16 residues. The ends lost 4 bases at V and 4 bases at J; junction bases unmatched: 11. The DNA of the CDR3 is TGTGCCAGCAGTTCCCTGCGGGGGACAGGGCTTTACGAGCAGTACTTC. Amino acid sequence: CASSSLRGTGLYEQYF.

J is TRBJ2-5 and V is TRBV9; 13 bases align to TRBD2. The CDR3 covers 15 residues. CDR1 and CDR2 (germline): SGDLS, YYNGEE. The V segment lost 4 bases and the J segment 5 bases; nucleotides outside the gene matches: 5. CDR3 nucleotides: TGTGCCAGCAGCACCGAGACTAGCGGGGGGGAGACCCAGTACTTC. It yields the protein CASSTETSGGETQYF.

This sequence joins TRBV28 and TRBJ2-1; TRBD2 aligns across 12 bases. Trimming at V came to 4 bases and at J to 0 bases, leaving 4 bases not matched to a gene. Germline V gene data show CDR1 as MDHEN and CDR2 as SYDVKM. This CDR3 is 17 amino acids long. CDR3 amino acids: CASSSGLAGSSYNEQFF. DNA for the CDR3: TGTGCCAGCAGTTCCGGACTAGCGGGAAGCTCCTACAATGAGCAGTTCTTC.

This sequence joins TRBV7-8 and TRBJ2-3, with D hard to call. Germline values: CDR1 SGHVS, CDR2 FQNEAQ. Trimming removed 6 bases from V and 6 bases from J, with 13 bases in between. The CDR3 consists of 13 residues. CDR3: CASRLGGFDTQYF. The CDR3 region has the DNA TGTGCCAGCAGACTGGGTGGTTTCGATACGCAGTATTTT. Supplemented by reference TRBV7-8 and TRBJ2-3, the full variable domain reads GAGVSQSPRYKVAKRGQDVALRCDPISGHVSLFWYQQALGQGPEFLTYFQNEAQLDKSGLPSDRFFAERPEGSVSTLKIQRTQQEDSAVYLCASRLGGFDTQYFGPGTRLTVL.

This rearrangement joins TRBV6-1 to TRBJ1-5; the D is unclear. The V gene lost 10 bases and the J gene lost 2 bases, with 12 bases spanning the gap. The CDR3 has 13 amino acids. Per the germline V gene, CDR1 is MNHNS and CDR2 is SASEGT. The CDR3 DNA is TGTGCCACCGGCGAGGGAGGCAATCAGCCCCAGCATTTT. Residues: CATGEGGNQPQHF.

The V gene is TRBV28, the J gene TRBJ2-1, with D unresolved. Deletions cut 1 base from V and 3 bases from J, with 7 bases between. The CDR3 extends over 14 amino acids. Germline CDR1 MDHEN, CDR2 SYDVKM. The CDR3 DNA is TGTGCCAGCAGTTTATCCTCTCTCTACAATGAGCAGTTCTTC. This encodes CASSLSSLYNEQFF.

The chain uses TRBV6-1 and TRBJ2-7, with TRBD1 matching 9 bases. Germline V gene data show CDR1 as MNHNS and CDR2 as SASEGT. This CDR3 region has 13 residues. J lost 3 bases, V lost 6 bases, and 3 bases had no gene match. CDR3 amino acids: CASSRTGVYEQYF. The CDR3 DNA sequence: TGTGCCAGCAGCAGGACAGGGGTCTACGAGCAGTACTTC.

This chain links TRBV5-4 with TRBJ1-6; D is uncertain. V lost 0 bases, J lost 9 bases, and 13 bases lay in between. CDR3 size: 15 residues. CDR1 is SGHNT, CDR2 YYREEE, per germline (reference sequence). The CDR3 is CASSLDANEASPLHF. CDR3 coding DNA: TGTGCCAGCAGCTTGGACGCGAATGAGGCTTCACCCCTCCACTTT.

This clone appeared a few times. CDR3 nucleotides: TGTGCCAGTTCCCTCGGGTGGGGTCCCTCTTACAATGAGCAGTTCTTC. Translating it yields CASSLGWGPSYNEQFF. The rearrangement uses TRBV19 and TRBJ2-1; D is unresolved. The CDR3 is 16 amino acids. The germline gives CDR1 LNHDA, CDR2 SQIVND (reference sequence). Trimming took 8 bases from V and 4 from J, leaving 21 bases between them.